This T cell receptor beta chain appears in the sequencing data of a study of human T cells and chemical hapten exposure. Within the library, unique molecular identifiers were attached to each individual cDNA molecule. TCRdb analysed the RACE reads with MiXCR anew, one entry per CDR3 protein. There are about 93,000 distinct CDR3 sequences in the sample; approximately 9.7% occur only once, and 2.9% lies in the top ten. This clonotype showed up just a few times. Specified time point: healthy volunteer bleed at 2 weeks. Someone pulled total RNA out of unfractionated whole blood. The TCR comes from a female donor in good health. Some clones in this sample may be carry-over from other donors' samples. The sample was whole blood.

The CDR3 sequence is CASSQKTSGSYNEQFF. The CDR3 DNA is TGCGCCAGCAGCCAAAAAACTAGCGGGAGTTACAATGAGCAGTTCTTC. This rearrangement joins TRBV5-1 to TRBJ2-1, with 11 bases that match TRBD2. Trimming cost V 4 bases and J 4 bases; bases outside gene matches: 7. Germline CDR1 SGHRS, CDR2 YFSETQ. This CDR3 is built from 16 residues.